The rows below give T cell receptor beta chains drawn from one sample of a study of cytomegalovirus exposure and HLA in healthy donors. Sequenced by immunoSEQ multiplex PCR; TCRdb stores in-frame clones only, minus some. Here the sample spans 170,000 or so clones, about four fifths being singletons. Source material: PBMCs. These receptors were obtained from a young woman in good health and CMV-seropositive. Each CDR3 is given with its conserved first and last residue.

V gene | CDR3 protein
TRBV13 | CASSPGGLNTEAFF
TRBV9 | CASSRGGGANVLTF
TRBV2 | CASREPTSGVTGEQFF
TRBV6-5 | CASTTAGATEAFF
TRBV6-1 | CASSEPGEQYF
TRBV6-1 | CASSFTGTFIDEQFF
TRBV7-8 | CASSPDRAQPQHF
TRBV7-7 | CASSSSAKNTGELFF
TRBV4-3 | CASSQGDRTSATNEKLFF
TRBV13 | CASSESDTQYF
TRBV27 | CASRWGGNAYGYTF
TRBV6-1 | CASSEISGGAYEQFF
TRBV4-1 | CASSQSQGNYGYTF
TRBV7-9 | CASSLETQYF
TRBV5-6 | CASSLPGQGGTEAFF
TRBV4-1 | CASSPGDSNYEQYF
TRBV5-1 | CASSSASGPEGYTF